These T cell receptor beta chains were read from a single sample in a study of Graves' ophthalmopathy and Graves' hyperthyroidism. MiXCR, applied by TCRdb to the multiplex PCR reads, yields one record per CDR3 protein. The sample has 200,000 to 250,000 distinct CDR3 sequences; about a fifth are singletons. The specimen was peripheral blood. Source of these receptors: a woman in her forties or fifties with Graves' ophthalmopathy. The CDR3 runs from the conserved cysteine through the conserved F or W. The D gene is left open where the match is weak. Not every row has a clone size; where given, it reads once, few, many or a size class.

clone size: many
D gene: NA
V gene: TRBV5-5
CDR3 length: 14
J gene: TRBJ1-1
CDR3 DNA: TGTGCCAGCAGCTTGAGGGTGCAGAACACTGAAGCTTTCTTT
CDR3 protein: CASSLRVQNTEAFF

clone size: NA
D gene: NA
V gene: TRBV18
CDR3 length: 16
J gene: TRBJ1-1
CDR3 DNA: TGTGCCAGCTCACCGATTTCAGGGATGCGAAACACTGAAGCTTTCTTT
CDR3 protein: CASSPISGMRNTEAFF

clone size: NA
D gene: NA
V gene: TRBV12-3/TRBV12-4
CDR3 length: 17
J gene: TRBJ1-3
CDR3 DNA: TGTGCCAGCAGGCCAAACGGGGACGAGGTCGGGTCAAGCACCATATATTTT
CDR3 protein: CASRPNGDEVGSSTIYF

clone size: medium-sized
D gene: NA
V gene: TRBV20-1
CDR3 length: 14
J gene: TRBJ2-7
CDR3 DNA: TGCAGTGCTAGAGATAGACGCCAATCCTACGAGCAGTACTTC
CDR3 protein: CSARDRRQSYEQYF

clone size: few
D gene: NA
V gene: TRBV5-1
CDR3 length: 19
J gene: TRBJ2-6
CDR3 DNA: TGCGCCAGCAGCTGGGTACCGGACAGTGGGCTCTCTGGGGCCAACGTCCTGACTTTC
CDR3 protein: CASSWVPDSGLSGANVLTF

clone size: many
D gene: NA
V gene: TRBV12-3/TRBV12-4
CDR3 length: 13
J gene: TRBJ2-2
CDR3 DNA: TGTGCCAGCCAAGATAGCCTTGGCGGGGAGCTGCTTTTT
CDR3 protein: CASQDSLGGELLF

clone size: NA
D gene: NA
V gene: TRBV5-1
CDR3 length: 13
J gene: TRBJ2-7
CDR3 DNA: TGCGCCAGCGCGTACGGGGCCCCCGCTGAGCAGTACTTC
CDR3 protein: CASAYGAPAEQYF

clone size: many
D gene: NA
V gene: TRBV6-5
CDR3 length: 12
J gene: TRBJ1-2
CDR3 DNA: TGTGCCAGCAGCCCTCGGGGTGGAGGCTACACCTTC
CDR3 protein: CASSPRGGGYTF

clone size: many
D gene: NA
V gene: TRBV28
CDR3 length: 14
J gene: TRBJ2-5
CDR3 DNA: TGTGCCAGCAGCACTAGCCGACAGGGAAAGACCCAGTACTTC
CDR3 protein: CASSTSRQGKTQYF

clone size: many
D gene: NA
V gene: TRBV7-7
CDR3 length: 15
J gene: TRBJ2-5
CDR3 DNA: TGTGCTAGCAGCTTCGGCTCGGGGGGCCGGGAGACCCAGTACTTC
CDR3 protein: CASSFGSGGRETQYF

clone size: NA
D gene: NA
V gene: TRBV27
CDR3 length: 14
J gene: TRBJ1-5
CDR3 DNA: TGTGCCAGCTCCCGCGGGAACAGGGATCAGCCCCAGCATTTT
CDR3 protein: CASSRGNRDQPQHF

clone size: few
D gene: NA
V gene: TRBV11-2
CDR3 length: 14
J gene: TRBJ2-7
CDR3 DNA: TGTGCCAGCAGCTCGATGGTGGAGTTCAACGAGCAGTCCTTC
CDR3 protein: CASSSMVEFNEQSF

clone size: many
D gene: TRBD2
V gene: TRBV6-4
CDR3 length: 16
J gene: TRBJ2-3
CDR3 DNA: TGTGCCAGCCACTTGCGACTAGCGGGCAGCACAGATACGCAGTATTTT
CDR3 protein: CASHLRLAGSTDTQYF

clone size: many
D gene: NA
V gene: TRBV19
CDR3 length: 14
J gene: TRBJ1-1
CDR3 DNA: TGTGCCAGTAGTATTTCGACAGAAGGAGGCGAAGCTTTCTTT
CDR3 protein: CASSISTEGGEAFF

clone size: few
D gene: TRBD2
V gene: TRBV28
CDR3 length: 17
J gene: TRBJ2-5
CDR3 DNA: TGTGCCAGCAGTTTTAGCGGGGCGGGAGGTCTCCAAGAGACCCAGTACTTC
CDR3 protein: CASSFSGAGGLQETQYF

clone size: NA
D gene: NA
V gene: TRBV4-2
CDR3 length: 18
J gene: TRBJ1-5
CDR3 DNA: TGTGCCAGCAGCCAAGAAATCCCCGGGGCAGCAACTAATCAGCCCCAGCATTTT
CDR3 protein: CASSQEIPGAATNQPQHF

clone size: few
D gene: NA
V gene: TRBV11-2
CDR3 length: 18
J gene: TRBJ1-1
CDR3 DNA: TGTGCCAGCAGCCAAACCTCCCAGCTAAAGGTAGGGTACACTGAAGCTTTCTTT
CDR3 protein: CASSQTSQLKVGYTEAFF

clone size: many
D gene: NA
V gene: TRBV20-1
CDR3 length: 14
J gene: TRBJ2-5
CDR3 DNA: TGCAGTGCTGATGGCACGGGCAGCTCCGGGACCCAGTACTTC
CDR3 protein: CSADGTGSSGTQYF

clone size: many
D gene: TRBD2
V gene: TRBV20-1
CDR3 length: 15
J gene: TRBJ2-5
CDR3 DNA: TGCAGTGCCAAGCCGGGACTAGCGGGAGAAGAGACCCAGTACTTC
CDR3 protein: CSAKPGLAGEETQYF

clone size: many
D gene: NA
V gene: TRBV11-2
CDR3 length: 14
J gene: TRBJ2-7
CDR3 DNA: TGTGCCAGCAGCTTAGGTGACCTCACCGCCGAGCAGTACTTC
CDR3 protein: CASSLGDLTAEQYF

clone size: NA
D gene: NA
V gene: TRBV20-1
CDR3 length: 14
J gene: TRBJ2-5
CDR3 DNA: TGCAGTGCTAGAGGAGGTTGGGGGAAGGAGACCCAGTACTTC
CDR3 protein: CSARGGWGKETQYF

clone size: many
D gene: NA
V gene: TRBV6-1
CDR3 length: 17
J gene: TRBJ2-6
CDR3 DNA: TGTGCCAGCAGTCAGGACGGTTTGAGCTCTGGGGCCAACGTCCTGACTTTC
CDR3 protein: CASSQDGLSSGANVLTF

clone size: NA
D gene: TRBD2
V gene: TRBV20-1
CDR3 length: 14
J gene: TRBJ2-5
CDR3 DNA: TGCAGTGCTAGGGGACTAGCGGCACAAGAGACCCAGTACTTC
CDR3 protein: CSARGLAAQETQYF

clone size: few
D gene: NA
V gene: TRBV19
CDR3 length: 12
J gene: TRBJ1-6
CDR3 DNA: TGTGCCAGTAGTATCGGGAATTCACCCCTCCACTTT
CDR3 protein: CASSIGNSPLHF

clone size: NA
D gene: NA
V gene: TRBV5-5
CDR3 length: 16
J gene: TRBJ1-5
CDR3 DNA: TGTGCCAGCAGCTTTACGGGACTTAATAGCAATCAGCCCCAGCATTTT
CDR3 protein: CASSFTGLNSNQPQHF

clone size: many
D gene: NA
V gene: TRBV6-2/TRBV6-3
CDR3 length: 17
J gene: TRBJ2-5
CDR3 DNA: TGTGCCAGCAGTCCAAGGATTAGGGGCGGGAATAGAGAGACCCAGTACTTC
CDR3 protein: CASSPRIRGGNRETQYF

clone size: NA
D gene: NA
V gene: TRBV12-3/TRBV12-4
CDR3 length: 12
J gene: TRBJ1-2
CDR3 DNA: TGTGCCAGCAGGAAGTACGGGGGTGGCTACACCTTC
CDR3 protein: CASRKYGGGYTF

clone size: many
D gene: NA
V gene: TRBV28
CDR3 length: 14
J gene: TRBJ1-2
CDR3 DNA: TGTGCCAGCAGTTTGGTCCAGTTTTTCCATGGCTACACCTTC
CDR3 protein: CASSLVQFFHGYTF

clone size: many
D gene: TRBD2
V gene: TRBV28
CDR3 length: 17
J gene: TRBJ2-5
CDR3 DNA: TGTGCCAGCAGCACCCTGAGGACTAGCGGGGTACAAGAGACCCAGTACTTC
CDR3 protein: CASSTLRTSGVQETQYF

clone size: many
D gene: NA
V gene: TRBV30
CDR3 length: 11
J gene: TRBJ1-1
CDR3 DNA: TGTGCCTGGAGTCAGGGCTCTGAAGCTTTCTTT
CDR3 protein: CAWSQGSEAFF

clone size: NA
D gene: TRBD2
V gene: TRBV18
CDR3 length: 16
J gene: TRBJ2-5
CDR3 DNA: TGTGCCAGCTCACCACCGAATAGCGGGGGACAAGAGACCCAGTACTTC
CDR3 protein: CASSPPNSGGQETQYF

clone size: NA
D gene: NA
V gene: TRBV5-1
CDR3 length: 15
J gene: TRBJ2-7
CDR3 DNA: TGCGCCAGCAGCTTGACGGGACACAGCTCCTACGAGCAGTACTTC
CDR3 protein: CASSLTGHSSYEQYF

clone size: many
D gene: NA
V gene: TRBV12-3/TRBV12-4
CDR3 length: 13
J gene: TRBJ1-3
CDR3 DNA: TGTGCCAGCAGTTTAGTGGCGGGCCACACCATATATTTT
CDR3 protein: CASSLVAGHTIYF

clone size: many
D gene: NA
V gene: TRBV10-3
CDR3 length: 15
J gene: TRBJ2-2
CDR3 DNA: TGTGCCATCAGTGAGCCGCACGGGTCCACCGGGGAGCTGTTTTTT
CDR3 protein: CAISEPHGSTGELFF

clone size: NA
D gene: TRBD1
V gene: TRBV11-2
CDR3 length: 12
J gene: TRBJ2-7
CDR3 DNA: TGTGCCAGCAGCGCCAGGGGGAACGAGCAGTACTTC
CDR3 protein: CASSARGNEQYF

clone size: NA
D gene: NA
V gene: TRBV2
CDR3 length: 13
J gene: TRBJ2-7
CDR3 DNA: TGTGCCAGCAAGACAATGGCGACGGGCGAGCAGTACTTC
CDR3 protein: CASKTMATGEQYF

clone size: many
D gene: NA
V gene: TRBV6-5
CDR3 length: 11
J gene: TRBJ2-3
CDR3 DNA: TGTGCCAGCAGGCGTACAGATACGCAGTATTTT
CDR3 protein: CASRRTDTQYF

clone size: many
D gene: NA
V gene: TRBV6-2/TRBV6-3
CDR3 length: 12
J gene: TRBJ2-7
CDR3 DNA: TGTGCCAGCAGACCTAACTCCCGGGAGCAGTACTTC
CDR3 protein: CASRPNSREQYF

clone size: NA
D gene: NA
V gene: TRBV11-2
CDR3 length: 19
J gene: TRBJ2-6
CDR3 DNA: TGTGCCAGCAGCCTCATCCTACCACGGGACAACTCTGGGGCCAACGTCCTGACTTTC
CDR3 protein: CASSLILPRDNSGANVLTF

clone size: NA
D gene: NA
V gene: TRBV19
CDR3 length: 13
J gene: TRBJ1-2
CDR3 DNA: TGTGCCAGTAGTATACGGGATGGAGTTGGCTACACCTTC
CDR3 protein: CASSIRDGVGYTF

clone size: many
D gene: NA
V gene: TRBV28
CDR3 length: 16
J gene: TRBJ1-2
CDR3 DNA: TGTGCCAGCAGTCAGCTCCGGGGGGCGCTGGGCTATGGCTACACCTTC
CDR3 protein: CASSQLRGALGYGYTF

clone size: many
D gene: NA
V gene: TRBV15
CDR3 length: 16
J gene: TRBJ2-7
CDR3 DNA: TGTGCCACCAGCAGCCCCCTGGACTCTACCTCCTACGAGCAGTACTTC
CDR3 protein: CATSSPLDSTSYEQYF

clone size: many
D gene: TRBD1
V gene: TRBV20-1
CDR3 length: 16
J gene: TRBJ1-5
CDR3 DNA: TGCAGTGCCCGACGGGTGGAGACAGGGCCGGGTGGGCCCCAGCATTTT
CDR3 protein: CSARRVETGPGGPQHF

clone size: many
D gene: TRBD1
V gene: TRBV19
CDR3 length: 14
J gene: TRBJ1-1
CDR3 DNA: TGTGCCAGTAGTACGACAGGGAGGAACACTGAAGCTTTCTTT
CDR3 protein: CASSTTGRNTEAFF

clone size: NA
D gene: NA
V gene: TRBV14
CDR3 length: 13
J gene: TRBJ1-6
CDR3 DNA: TGTGCCAGCAGCCGATTCGATAATTCACCCCTCCACTTT
CDR3 protein: CASSRFDNSPLHF

clone size: many
D gene: TRBD2
V gene: TRBV6-4
CDR3 length: 17
J gene: TRBJ2-2
CDR3 DNA: TGTGCCAGCAAAACCGGGACTAGCGGGAGTTACACCGGGGAGCTGTTTTTT
CDR3 protein: CASKTGTSGSYTGELFF

clone size: many
D gene: NA
V gene: TRBV9
CDR3 length: 15
J gene: TRBJ2-6
CDR3 DNA: TGTGCCAGCAGTCCGCACATTGACGACGCCAACGTCCTGACTTTC
CDR3 protein: CASSPHIDDANVLTF

clone size: many
D gene: NA
V gene: TRBV6-1
CDR3 length: 16
J gene: TRBJ1-3
CDR3 DNA: TGTGCCAGCAGTCCCTGGGTGGGGTCATCGGGAAACACCATATATTTT
CDR3 protein: CASSPWVGSSGNTIYF

clone size: NA
D gene: NA
V gene: TRBV6-2/TRBV6-3
CDR3 length: 16
J gene: TRBJ2-1
CDR3 DNA: TGTGCCAGCAGTTATATGGGGCGCGGCTCCTACAATGAGCAGTTCTTC
CDR3 protein: CASSYMGRGSYNEQFF